This T cell receptor beta chain stems from a study of blood T cell repertoires in COVID-19 (dated by TCRdb to 2020 to 2022). General notes on the study: Collaborator samples came from the United States, Italy and Spain and covered acute and convalescent phases of COVID-19. The dataset comprised deeply sampled blood TCRbeta repertoires from subjects exposed to, actively infected with, or recovered from COVID-19. A de-identified subject ID, COVID-19 status, age in years and sex were almost always included in the sample metadata. The repertoires were released in a freely available public database intended as a resource for research on the immune response to SARS-CoV-2. Where available, HLA class I and class II types were obtained from metadata supplied by the sample provider rather than from assay-based typing. Samples were obtained from the ongoing ImmuneRACE study (first 160 participants) and from approximately 1,200 subjects provided by 6 global collaborators. The material from the prospective study consisted of cDNA or gDNA derived from T cells, B-cell-depleted T cells, or PBMCs.

Beyond this particular receptor, the publication reports: The quantity of clinical and demographic metadata differed by source and by participant and was supplied without curation.

Each collaborating institution followed its own protocols to collect whole blood in K2EDTA tubes. Collaborator samples were shipped for TCRbeta analysis as frozen whole blood, isolated PBMCs, or DNA extracted from either sample type. TCRbeta CDR3 regions were amplified from genomic DNA by means of the immunoSEQ Assay, a bias-controlled multiplex PCR. The paper's processing steps were these. Within the assay, amplification of reference gene primers was used to estimate how many nucleated cells each sample contained. To quantify the absolute abundance of each unique TCRbeta CDR3 rearrangement, sequence reads were collapsed and filtered. Productive Simpson clonality was computed per sample as the square root of Simpson's diversity index over productive rearrangements. What TCRdb holds here is the immuneACCESS table cut down to in-frame rearrangements. Part of the clones is not present; checked against another copy, under half of the missing clones reflect an unresolved V gene, and the others are unexplained. The D gene and trimming were derived from the DNA, and the V and J assignments and clone size from that table. This sample comprises approximately 190,000 clones, about nine tenths of them detected only once. The ten largest make up 2% to 2.5% of the sample.

There are 15 amino acids in the CDR3, from cysteine to phenylalanine inclusive. Only the CDR3 part of the read is kept: 45 bases, read in frame from the first base. Looking up the germline V gene yields CDR1 KGHSH and CDR2 LQKENI. For this chain, trimming is 3 bases at the V end and 4 bases at the J end, and the number of junction bases without a gene match is 1. In regard to this clone: This clone's antigen is unknown. Base qualities are not provided; no much larger clone lies one nucleotide away.

The sequencing input was peripheral blood. The chain links TRBV18 with TRBJ1-6; TRBD1 lines up with 9 middle nucleotides. The source is a man in his 70s with active or convalescent COVID-19. CDR3 sequence: CASSPGTGYNSPLHF. The DNA sequence follows: TGTGCCAGCTCACCCGGGACAGGGTATAATTCACCCCTCCACTTT.